This passage covers 8 T cell receptor beta chains from one sample sequenced in a study of shared clonotypes between healthy human individuals. Profiled with immunoSEQ multiplex PCR; TCRdb holds only in-frame clones, not every one. The sample carries a few million clones, about 92% recorded once. Sequenced: naive CD4+ T cells from PBMCs. Noted subset: CD45RA+ positively selected. Receptor source: a man between 18 and 29 years old in good health. Some clones in this sample may be carry-over from other donors' samples.

The chain couples TRBV4-3 to TRBJ2-2; D call uncertain. The length of the CDR3 is 13 residues. V dropped 2 bases and J dropped 7 bases, with 8 bases sitting between them. CDR1 is LGHNA and CDR2 is YSLEER in the germline V gene. In DNA form, the CDR3 reads TGCGCCAGCAGCCAAATACTGGGCGGGGAGCTGTTTTTT. Translating it yields CASSQILGGELFF.

This rearrangement joins TRBV5-1 to TRBJ1-5; no reliable D call. CDR3 length equals 17 residues. Germline CDR1 SGHRS, CDR2 YFSETQ. Trimming took 2 bases from V and 5 from J, leaving 20 bases between them. CDR3 protein: CASSLYPLGSSDQPQHF. For the CDR3, the DNA is TGCGCCAGCAGCTTATACCCCCTGGGCAGCTCGGATCAGCCCCAGCATTTT.

This rearrangement joins TRBV19 to TRBJ2-1; no clear D. The CDR3 extends over 12 amino acids. Between the trimmed V and J ends, which lost 1 base and 6 bases, there was a span of 4 bases. Germline V gene sequence: CDR1 LNHDA, CDR2 SQIVND (reference sequence). The CDR3 region is CASSIGGNEQFF. As DNA, the CDR3 is TGTGCCAGTAGTATAGGCGGCAATGAGCAGTTCTTC.

The V call is TRBV11-3, the J call TRBJ1-1, with D uncertain. The length of the CDR3 is 17 residues. CDR1 is SGHNT, CDR2 YENEEA, per germline. The germline V and J ends were trimmed by 0 bases and 2 bases, with 16 bases remaining between them. DNA for the CDR3: TGTGCCAGCAGCTTAGATGACCTTACCAGGCCTAACACTGAAGCTTTCTTT. Translating gives CASSLDDLTRPNTEAFF. Drawing the rest from reference TRBV11-3 and TRBJ1-1, the complete variable domain is EAGVVQSPRYKIIEKKQPVAFWCNPISGHNTLYWYLQNLGQGPELLIRYENEEAVDDSQLPKDRFSAERLKGVDSTLKIQPAELGDSAVYLCASSLDDLTRPNTEAFFGQGTRLTVV.

This chain links TRBV30 with TRBJ2-7; the D gene is possibly TRBD1 (5 bases). The CDR3 is 14 amino acids. Germline V gene data show CDR1 as GTSNPN and CDR2 as SVGIG (reference sequence). The V end lost 4 bases, the J end lost 0 bases, and 13 bases lay between the germline ends. This CDR3 is CAWNRQTISYEQYF. The CDR3 nucleotides are TGTGCCTGGAATCGACAGACCATCTCCTACGAGCAGTACTTC.

The chain joins TRBV30 to TRBJ2-1, with 12 nucleotides matching TRBD2. Germline V gene data show CDR1 as GTSNPN and CDR2 as SVGIG (reference sequence). The ends lost 4 bases at V and 0 bases at J; junction bases unmatched: 4. The CDR3 is 16 residues long. The CDR3 is CAWMGLAGSSYNEQFF. As DNA, the CDR3 is TGTGCCTGGATGGGACTAGCGGGCTCCTCCTACAATGAGCAGTTCTTC.

The rearrangement joins TRBV7-9 to TRBJ2-3, with 7 nucleotides matching TRBD1. V was pared by 5 bases and J by 2 bases, with 10 bases of the junction left unmatched. This CDR3 comprises 16 residues. CDR1 SEHNR and CDR2 FQNEAQ come from the germline V gene (reference sequence). The CDR3 here is CASSPTGALLTDTQYF. DNA of the CDR3: TGTGCCAGCAGCCCTACAGGGGCGTTGCTCACAGATACGCAGTATTTT.

CDR3: CASSPTYAGQNTGELFF. The CDR3 DNA reads TGTGCCAGCAGCCCAACTTATGCGGGACAGAACACCGGGGAGCTGTTTTTT. The V and J genes are TRBV4-2 and TRBJ2-2; D may correspond to TRBD1 or TRBD2 (6 bases each). V gave up 4 bases and J gave up 1 base, with 16 bases separating them. CDR3 length: 17 residues. Germline V CDR1 and CDR2: LGHNA, YNFKEQ.